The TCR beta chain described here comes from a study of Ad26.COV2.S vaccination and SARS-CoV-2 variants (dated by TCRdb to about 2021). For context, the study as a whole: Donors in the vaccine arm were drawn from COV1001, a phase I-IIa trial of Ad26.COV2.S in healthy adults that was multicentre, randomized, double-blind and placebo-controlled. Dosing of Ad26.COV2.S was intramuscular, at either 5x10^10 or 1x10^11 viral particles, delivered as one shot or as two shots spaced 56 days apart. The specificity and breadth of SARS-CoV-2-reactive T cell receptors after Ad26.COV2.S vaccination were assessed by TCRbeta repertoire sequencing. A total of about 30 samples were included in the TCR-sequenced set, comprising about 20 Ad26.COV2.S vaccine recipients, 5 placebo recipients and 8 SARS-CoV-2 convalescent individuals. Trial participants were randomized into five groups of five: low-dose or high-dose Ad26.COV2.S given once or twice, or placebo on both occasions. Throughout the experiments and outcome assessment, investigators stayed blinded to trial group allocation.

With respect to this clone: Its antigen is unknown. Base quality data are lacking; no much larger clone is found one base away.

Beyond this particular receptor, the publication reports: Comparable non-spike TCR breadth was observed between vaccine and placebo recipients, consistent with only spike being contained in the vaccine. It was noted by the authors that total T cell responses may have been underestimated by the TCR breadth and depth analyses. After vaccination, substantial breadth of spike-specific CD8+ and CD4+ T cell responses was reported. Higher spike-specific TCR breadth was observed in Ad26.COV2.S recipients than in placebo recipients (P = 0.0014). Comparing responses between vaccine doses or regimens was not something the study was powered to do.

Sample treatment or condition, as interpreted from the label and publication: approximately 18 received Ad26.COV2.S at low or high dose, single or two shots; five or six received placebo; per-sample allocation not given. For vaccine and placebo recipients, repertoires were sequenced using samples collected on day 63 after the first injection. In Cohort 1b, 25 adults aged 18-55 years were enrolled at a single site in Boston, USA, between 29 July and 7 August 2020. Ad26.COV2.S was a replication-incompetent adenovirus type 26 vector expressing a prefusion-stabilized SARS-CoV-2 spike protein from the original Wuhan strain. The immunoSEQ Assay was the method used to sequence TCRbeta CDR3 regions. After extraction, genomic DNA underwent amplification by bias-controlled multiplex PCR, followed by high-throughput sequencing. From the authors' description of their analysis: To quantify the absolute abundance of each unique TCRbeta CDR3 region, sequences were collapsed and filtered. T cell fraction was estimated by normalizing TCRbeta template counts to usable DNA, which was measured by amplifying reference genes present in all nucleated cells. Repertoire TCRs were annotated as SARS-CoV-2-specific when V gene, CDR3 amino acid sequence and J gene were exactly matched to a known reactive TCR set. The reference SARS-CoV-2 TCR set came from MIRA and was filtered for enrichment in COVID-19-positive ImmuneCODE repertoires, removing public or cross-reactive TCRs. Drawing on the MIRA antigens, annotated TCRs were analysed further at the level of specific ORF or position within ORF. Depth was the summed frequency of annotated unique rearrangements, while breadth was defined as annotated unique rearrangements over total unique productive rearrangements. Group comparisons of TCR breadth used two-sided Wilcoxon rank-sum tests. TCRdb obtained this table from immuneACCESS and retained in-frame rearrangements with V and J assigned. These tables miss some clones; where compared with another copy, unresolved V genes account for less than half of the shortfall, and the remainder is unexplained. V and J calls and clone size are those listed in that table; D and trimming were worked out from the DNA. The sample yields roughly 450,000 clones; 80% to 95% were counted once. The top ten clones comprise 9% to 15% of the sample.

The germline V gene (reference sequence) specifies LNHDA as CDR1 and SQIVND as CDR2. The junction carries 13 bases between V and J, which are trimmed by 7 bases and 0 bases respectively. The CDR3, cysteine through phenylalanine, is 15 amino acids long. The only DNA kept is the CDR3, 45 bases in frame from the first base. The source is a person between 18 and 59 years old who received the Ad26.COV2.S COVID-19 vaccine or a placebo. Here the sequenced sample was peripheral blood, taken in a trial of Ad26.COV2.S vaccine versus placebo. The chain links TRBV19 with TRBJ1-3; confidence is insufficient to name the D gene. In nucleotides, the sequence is TGTGCCAGTAATAAGGTGGGCCACTCTGGAAACACCATATATTTT. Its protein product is CASNKVGHSGNTIYF.